These 15 T cell receptor beta chains were all obtained from the same sample, sequenced in a study of shared clonotypes between healthy human individuals. The naive CD8 subset, CD45RO-negative cells positively selected for CCR7, excluded terminally differentiated effector memory CD45RA+ cells. Clones were read by immunoSEQ multiplex PCR, and TCRdb kept only the in-frame ones, dropping some. The data show 550,000 to 600,000 clones, roughly 98% seen once. The sample taken for sequencing was naive CD8+ T cells sorted from blood. Receptor source: a man aged 25 to 40 in good health.

The genes are TRBV19 and TRBJ2-7, with D perhaps matching TRBD1 (5 bases). This CDR3 has 14 amino acids. Germline CDR1 is LNHDA and CDR2 is SQIVND (reference sequence). The ends were cut back, 2 bases at V and 0 bases at J, with 8 bases in the middle. CDR3 residues: CASSIRGSSYEQYF. The DNA of the CDR3 is TGTGCCAGTAGTATAAGGGGAAGCTCCTACGAGCAGTACTTC.

The CDR3 DNA reads as TGTGCCAGCAGTTTTAGCGGGGGGCACGAGCAGTACTTC. It translates to CASSFSGGHEQYF. This sequence joins TRBV27 and TRBJ2-7; 10 nucleotides agree with TRBD2. Trimming removed 3 bases from V and 5 bases from J; junction bases left unmatched: 1. CDR3 size: 13 residues. Germline V gene lookup returns CDR1 MNHEY and CDR2 SMNVEV (reference sequence).

This chain uses TRBV7-7 with TRBJ2-1, with D possibly matching TRBD2 (5 bases). Between the trimmed V and J ends, which lost 2 bases and 8 bases, there was a span of 10 bases. This CDR3 is built from 13 residues. From germline, CDR1 is SSHAT and CDR2 FNYEAQ (reference sequence). The CDR3 spells CASSLFVEDEQFF. DNA for the CDR3: TGTGCCAGCAGCTTATTTGTGGAGGATGAGCAGTTCTTC.

The chain employs TRBV4-1 and TRBJ2-3; D ambiguous. This CDR3 spans 14 amino acids. V shed 4 bases and J shed 0 bases, with 8 bases lying between them. Germline loops: CDR1 MGHRA, CDR2 YSYEKL. The CDR3 nucleotides are TGCGCCAGCAGCCGTCTAGTCAGCACAGATACGCAGTATTTT. It is translated as CASSRLVSTDTQYF.

This chain connects TRBV9 to TRBJ2-7; no clear D gene. The CDR3 is 15 amino acids. Looked up from germline, CDR1 is SGDLS and CDR2 is YYNGEE. With 0 bases removed from V and 3 bases from J, the gap between germline ends came to 13 bases. CDR3 region: CASSVGAAALYEQYF. CDR3 bases: TGTGCCAGCAGCGTAGGGGCTGCAGCCCTCTACGAGCAGTACTTC.

This clone has a single count. This chain uses TRBV28 with TRBJ2-2, with TRBD1 as a possible D gene (6 bases). The germline CDR1 and CDR2 sequences are MDHEN and SYDVKM. The CDR3 sequence is 15 residues long. The V end lost 2 bases, the J end lost 4 bases, and 11 bases lay between the germline ends. The CDR3 DNA sequence: TGTGCCAGCAGTTTAAACAGGGCGGGCACCGGGGAGCTGTTTTTT. It codes for CASSLNRAGTGELFF.

The chain recombines TRBV7-9 with TRBJ2-1; possibly TRBD1 or TRBD2 for D (7 bases each). CDR1 is SEHNR, CDR2 FQNEAQ, per germline (reference sequence). The CDR3 covers 18 residues. V shed 5 bases and J shed 7 bases, with 27 bases lying between them. As DNA, the CDR3 is TGTGCCAGCAGCACCCGGGCCAGGGGGGGACGCCGAGGGAATGAGCAGTTCTTC. Encoded protein: CASSTRARGGRRGNEQFF.

V gene TRBV27 combines with J gene TRBJ2-2, with D tentatively TRBD2 (5 bases). The V gene's germline CDR1 is MNHEY and CDR2 SMNVEV (reference sequence). Trimming took 7 bases from V and 5 from J, leaving 14 bases between them. The CDR3 is made up of 14 amino acids. The CDR3 spells CASTPFEGTGELFF. CDR3 DNA sequence: TGTGCCAGCACCCCATTCGAGGGTACCGGGGAGCTGTTTTTT.

Regarding this clone: Other DNA sequences within the sample encode an identical CDR3. The V gene is TRBV5-4, the J gene TRBJ2-7; 7 positions match TRBD1. CDR3 length: 14 residues. Germline trimming cut 0 bases from V and 1 base from J; bases unmatched to any gene: 1. Germline CDR1 is SGHNT and CDR2 is YYREEE (reference sequence). CDR3 protein: CASSLGDSSYEQYF. The CDR3 DNA reads TGTGCCAGCAGCTTGGGGGACAGTTCCTACGAGCAGTACTTC.

The rearrangement uses TRBV27 and TRBJ2-7, with 7 bases aligning to TRBD2. This CDR3 comprises 14 residues. Germline CDR1 and CDR2: MNHEY and SMNVEV (reference sequence). J lost 0 bases, V lost 4 bases, and 3 bases had no gene match. The CDR3, as DNA: TGTGCCAGCAGTTCTCTAGCGGCCTCCTACGAGCAGTACTTC. This translates into CASSSLAASYEQYF.

The chain links TRBV27 to TRBJ1-2; a possible D gene is TRBD1 (5 bases). This CDR3 has 14 residues. The germline V and J ends were trimmed by 5 bases and 8 bases, with 18 bases remaining between them. Per germline, CDR1 MNHEY and CDR2 SMNVEV (reference sequence). In DNA form, the CDR3 reads TGTGCCAGCAGTGGAGGCTCCGTCGGGGGGGGCTACACCTTC. It translates to CASSGGSVGGGYTF.

The chain is built from TRBV5-5 and TRBJ2-1, with D possibly matching TRBD2 (6 bases). Looked up from germline, CDR1 is SGHKS and CDR2 is YYEKEE (reference sequence). The CDR3 runs 14 residues. Trimming shortened V by 1 base and J by 5 bases, and 10 bases separated the two germline ends. The CDR3 sequence: CASSLTSFDNEQFF. For the CDR3, the DNA is TGTGCCAGCAGCTTGACTAGCTTCGACAATGAGCAGTTCTTC.

The V gene is TRBV5-1, the J gene TRBJ2-1; D may be TRBD2 (5 bases). Trimming stripped 4 bases from V and 4 bases from J, with 12 bases between. This CDR3 comprises 14 residues. Per the germline V gene, CDR1 is SGHRS and CDR2 is YFSETQ. DNA for the CDR3: TGCGCCAGCAGCGCCGGACTGGGATACAATGAGCAGTTCTTC. Encoded protein: CASSAGLGYNEQFF.

The V gene is TRBV29-1, the J gene TRBJ1-1; no clear D. Germline lookup yields CDR1 SQVTM and CDR2 ANQGSEA. The CDR3 covers 12 residues. The V and J ends lost 4 bases and 1 base respectively, with 7 bases between them. The CDR3 DNA sequence: TGCAGCGTTGGGGTCGCGAACACTGAAGCTTTCTTT. Residues: CSVGVANTEAFF.

This clone was counted once. The rearrangement uses TRBV27 and TRBJ2-7; 9 nucleotides match TRBD1. V dropped 3 bases and J dropped 2; count of bases not matched to a gene: 5. The CDR3 is 15 residues long. Germline-derived CDR1 and CDR2 are MNHEY and SMNVEV (reference sequence). The CDR3 is CASSFGQGIPYEQYF. In DNA form, the CDR3 reads TGTGCCAGCAGTTTCGGACAGGGGATCCCCTACGAGCAGTACTTC.